This is a list of T cell receptor beta chains from one sample in a study of T cells after yellow fever vaccination. TCRdb called the 5' RACE reads again in MiXCR, with one record for every CDR3 protein. The sample records 620,000 or so distinct CDR3 sequences, approximately 13% being singletons. The source material was PBMCs, sampled on the day of the yellow fever booster vaccination. The receptors stem from a man aged 25-45 years who received the YFV17D yellow fever vaccine. The CDR3 runs from the conserved cysteine through the conserved F or W. D genes are given only for firm matches. Rows give clone size only sometimes, using once, few, many, or a class for an expanded clone.

v_gene	d_gene	abundance	j_gene	CDR3aa	CDR3nt
TRBV7-2	TRBD2	few	TRBJ2-3	CASSLLGPSGPDTQYF	TGTGCCAGCAGCTTACTGGGGCCTAGCGGGCCCGATACGCAGTATTTT
TRBV4-2	.	many	TRBJ2-7	CASSQGVMTYEQYF	TGTGCCAGCAGCCAAGGGGTCATGACGTACGAGCAGTACTTC
TRBV5-1	TRBD2	few	TRBJ2-5	CASSLGQAGVETQYF	TGCGCCAGCAGCTTGGGCCAAGCGGGAGTTGAGACCCAGTACTTC
TRBV12-3/TRBV12-4	TRBD1	few	TRBJ2-7	CASSPGTGVHEQYF	TGTGCCAGCAGCCCCGGGACAGGGGTCCACGAGCAGTACTTC
TRBV20-1	.	.	TRBJ2-1	CSASNGGEQFF	TGCAGTGCTAGTAACGGGGGTGAGCAGTTCTTC
TRBV20-1	.	.	TRBJ1-5	CSAISTGRFQPQHF	TGCAGTGCTATCTCTACAGGGCGGTTTCAGCCCCAGCATTTT
TRBV13	.	once	TRBJ2-5	CASSLNPRQEAETQYF	TGTGCCAGCAGTCTAAACCCCCGACAGGAGGCGGAGACCCAGTACTTC
TRBV5-6	.	.	TRBJ1-2	CASSLVAQGGYTF	TGTGCCAGCAGCTTGGTTGCTCAGGGAGGCTACACCTTC
TRBV20-1	TRBD2	few	TRBJ2-5	CSARGGREVKGETQYF	TGCAGTGCTAGGGGCGGGAGGGAGGTTAAGGGTGAGACCCAGTACTTC
TRBV5-1	TRBD1	.	TRBJ1-2	CASSDPHRGPYGYTF	TGCGCCAGCAGCGACCCTCACAGGGGGCCCTATGGCTACACCTTC
TRBV20-1	TRBD2	few	TRBJ2-3	CSARDILAGVTDTQYF	TGCAGTGCTAGAGATATTCTAGCGGGAGTCACAGATACGCAGTATTTT
TRBV7-9	.	few	TRBJ1-4	CASSLYLAGGEKLFF	TGTGCCAGCAGCTTATATCTGGCCGGGGGTGAAAAACTGTTTTTT
TRBV29-1	.	few	TRBJ2-2	CSVTPEPNTGELFF	TGCAGCGTGACCCCAGAACCGAACACCGGGGAGCTGTTTTTT
TRBV10-3	TRBD1	few	TRBJ2-3	CAIRQGDGTDTQYF	TGTGCCATCAGGCAGGGGGATGGCACAGATACGCAGTATTTT
TRBV4-3	.	.	TRBJ2-7	CASSQGAGGSYEQYF	TGCGCCAGCAGCCAGGGGGCCGGGGGCTCCTACGAGCAGTACTTC
TRBV6-5	.	.	TRBJ2-5	CASSQSGGTQYF	TGTGCCAGCAGTCAAAGTGGGGGGACCCAGTACTTC
TRBV5-1	TRBD2	few	TRBJ2-7	CASSFSGTSSYEQYF	TGCGCCAGCAGCTTCAGCGGGACCAGCTCCTACGAGCAGTACTTC
TRBV18	.	few	TRBJ2-6	CASSPRGRSSGANVLTF	TGTGCCAGCTCACCAAGGGGACGAAGCTCTGGGGCCAACGTCCTGACTTTC
TRBV12-3/TRBV12-4	TRBD1	few	TRBJ1-1	CASSLDRALMNTEAFF	TGTGCCAGCAGCTTGGACAGGGCTCTGATGAACACTGAAGCTTTCTTT
TRBV4-3	TRBD1	few	TRBJ2-7	CASSQESGTGGRQYF	TGCGCCAGCAGCCAAGAGTCCGGGACAGGGGGGAGGCAGTACTTC
TRBV20-1	TRBD2	few	TRBJ2-1	CSASVPAGVVYNEQFF	TGCAGTGCTAGCGTTCCAGCGGGAGTTGTCTACAATGAGCAGTTCTTC
TRBV28	.	.	TRBJ2-6	CASSLGSHGSSGANVLTF	TGTGCCAGCAGTTTAGGGTCCCATGGAAGCTCTGGGGCCAACGTCCTGACTTTC
TRBV7-8	TRBD1	.	TRBJ1-1	CATRTGVENTEAFF	TGTGCCACGAGAACAGGGGTTGAGAACACTGAAGCTTTCTTT
TRBV28	.	.	TRBJ1-6	CASIPAIGVRYNSPLHF	TGTGCCAGCATTCCTGCTATCGGGGTTCGGTATAATTCACCCCTCCACTTT
TRBV6-2/TRBV6-3	.	few	TRBJ1-1	CASRPQGGAEAFF	TGTGCCAGCAGACCACAGGGTGGGGCTGAAGCTTTCTTT
TRBV12-3/TRBV12-4	TRBD2	few	TRBJ2-1	CASSLYSGSTPYNEQFF	TGTGCCAGCAGTTTATATAGCGGGAGTACCCCCTACAATGAGCAGTTCTTC
TRBV5-1	TRBD2	few	TRBJ2-5	CASSLGVGGGEETQYF	TGCGCCAGCAGCTTGGGTGTCGGGGGAGGGGAAGAGACCCAGTACTTC
TRBV7-2	.	many	TRBJ2-7	CASSQQPGAGEQYF	TGTGCCAGCAGCCAGCAACCGGGAGCCGGCGAGCAGTACTTC
TRBV30	TRBD2	.	TRBJ2-1	CALDQREGSFNEQFF	TGTGCCCTAGACCAGCGGGAGGGTTCTTTCAATGAGCAGTTCTTC
TRBV25-1	.	few	TRBJ2-2	CASSPYPGQGLAANTGELFF	TGTGCCAGCAGTCCCTATCCGGGACAGGGACTAGCAGCGAACACCGGGGAGCTGTTTTTT
TRBV5-1	.	few	TRBJ1-5	CASSLGGVKAPQHF	TGCGCCAGCAGCTTAGGAGGGGTAAAGGCTCCCCAGCATTTT
TRBV5-6	.	few	TRBJ2-7	CASSPSGRGVYEQYF	TGTGCCAGCAGCCCGTCGGGACGGGGAGTTTACGAGCAGTACTTC
TRBV20-1	TRBD1	few	TRBJ2-7	CSARLQGSYEQYF	TGCAGTGCTAGGTTACAGGGGAGCTACGAGCAGTACTTC
TRBV20-1	TRBD2	.	TRBJ2-1	CRPGGSDEQFF	TGCAGACCGGGAGGATCGGATGAGCAGTTCTTC
TRBV10-3	.	many	TRBJ1-6	CAISVSGGTDSSPLHF	TGTGCCATCAGTGTCTCCGGGGGGACCGACTCTTCACCCCTCCACTTT
TRBV19	TRBD1	few	TRBJ2-7	CASSRGQGPTYEQYF	TGTGCCAGTAGTAGAGGACAGGGTCCGACCTACGAGCAGTACTTC
TRBV20-1	.	few	TRBJ2-5	CSANLLAGLGETQYF	TGCAGTGCTAATCTACTGGCGGGGTTGGGCGAGACCCAGTACTTC
TRBV5-1	.	few	TRBJ1-2	CASSNNRVGYTF	TGCGCCAGCAGCAATAACAGGGTTGGCTACACCTTC
TRBV4-2	.	.	TRBJ2-1	CASGYSGCNEQFF	TGTGCCAGCGGATATTCAGGGTGCAACGAGCAGTTCTTC
TRBV6-1	.	.	TRBJ2-1	CASSRDGVASYNEQFF	TGTGCCAGCAGTAGGGACGGAGTGGCCTCCTACAATGAGCAGTTCTTC
TRBV7-6	.	.	TRBJ2-3	CASTLERSHTQYF	TGTGCCAGCACCTTGGAGCGGTCGCATACGCAGTATTTT
TRBV2	.	.	TRBJ2-5	CASSERRAGMEETQYF	TGTGCCAGCAGTGAAAGGCGGGCGGGAATGGAGGAGACCCAGTACTTC
TRBV14	.	few	TRBJ2-7	CASSQVGAYEQYF	TGTGCCAGCAGCCAAGTGGGAGCCTACGAGCAGTACTTC
TRBV9	.	.	TRBJ2-2	CASSVEGLPTGELFF	TGTGCCAGCAGCGTAGAGGGACTTCCCACCGGGGAGCTGTTTTTT
TRBV20-1	.	many	TRBJ2-1	CSARNNEQFF	TGCAGTGCTAGAAACAATGAGCAGTTCTTC
TRBV10-3	.	.	TRBJ1-1	CAISPDLETEAFF	TGTGCCATCAGTCCCGACCTGGAGACTGAAGCTTTCTTT
TRBV7-3	TRBD2	.	TRBJ2-2	CASSLIGGANTGELFF	TGTGCCAGCAGCTTAATTGGGGGGGCGAACACCGGGGAGCTGTTTTTT